The clone carrying this TCR beta chain showed up just once. Its antigen is still unknown. The method was immunoSEQ multiplex PCR; TCRdb's version includes in-frame clones alone and lacks a portion of them. The profile shows approximately 15,000 clones, 84% of them singletons. The data stem from a study of PD-1 blockade in mismatch repair-deficient tumors. Study details: Patients had eleven to twelve mismatch repair-deficient cancer types, all previously treated and progressing.

Study results and caveats: After pembrolizumab, tumor-resident clones rose rapidly, then generally contracted before radiologic responses.

The time point: roughly 11-day in vitro stimulation with candidate neoantigen peptide 5. Cells were stimulated more than nine days with each of six to eight ELISpot-reactive neoantigens. The CDR3 runs to 15 residues. Germline V gene data show CDR1 as MNHNS and CDR2 as SASEGT. V shed 2 bases and J 4 bases; nucleotides not matched to a gene: 2. This clonotype was obtained from an adult with mismatch repair-deficient cancer. V gene TRBV6-1 combines with J gene TRBJ2-5; 12 bases fit TRBD2. The sample was cells cultured in vitro, taken from a patient treated with pembrolizumab. The CDR3 nucleotides read TGTGCCAGCAGTGAACTAGCGGGAGGGCCAGAGACCCAGTACTTC. Protein sequence: CASSELAGGPETQYF.